The entry below gives a single T cell receptor (beta chain) sequence along with its context. The antigen is undetermined. Each of the donors was a healthy bone marrow donor. This sample was included in a study of cytomegalovirus exposure and HLA in healthy donors. Study results and caveats: An analysis that came later showed most CMV-associated TCR beta chains appearing HLA-restricted. Cytomegalovirus association was assigned to 150 to 200 TCR beta chains. Immune exposure data for these donors was limited to CMV serostatus.

The PCR was carried out with 60 Vbeta primers and 13 Jbeta primers. TCRdb's table, derived via immunoSEQ multiplex PCR, lists solely in-frame clones and lacks some. The sample lists about 130,000 clones; 74% were seen once. Per germline, CDR1 MNHNS and CDR2 SASEGT. CDR3 length equals 14 residues. Losses at the gene ends were 7 bases for V and 4 bases for J; bases not matched to a gene: 7. Sequenced: PBMCs. The sequence came from a man aged 40-50 years in good health and CMV-seropositive. The rearrangement joins TRBV6-1 to TRBJ2-1, with 7 bases that match TRBD2. CDR3 in amino acids: CASNAGVAYNEQFF. CDR3 nucleotides: TGTGCCAGCAATGCGGGAGTGGCGTACAATGAGCAGTTCTTC.